The 21 T cell receptor beta chains listed next were all sequenced from one sample in a study of control samples from healthy donors and cancer patients. Method: immunoSEQ multiplex PCR; TCRdb's copy keeps in-frame clones and lacks some. Among approximately 89,000 clones, about 89% were seen once, and the ten largest hold 20% to 25%. The sample was blood. The receptors originated from a man in his fifties or sixties in good health.

The V and J genes are TRBV7-8 and TRBJ1-3, with a tentative D call TRBD1 (6 bases). Germline V gene lookup returns CDR1 SGHVS and CDR2 FQNEAQ. V was pared by 1 base and J by 3 bases, with 13 bases between. There are 16 residues in the CDR3. The CDR3 DNA sequence: TGTGCCAGCAGCTTAGTTGGTGGGGGCTTTGGAAACACCATATATTTT. It codes for CASSLVGGGFGNTIYF. The entire variable domain, with the rest obtained from reference TRBV7-8 and TRBJ1-3, is as follows: GAGVSQSPRYKVAKRGQDVALRCDPISGHVSLFWYQQALGQGPEFLTYFQNEAQLDKSGLPSDRFFAERPEGSVSTLKIQRTQQEDSAVYLCASSLVGGGFGNTIYFGEGSWLTVV.

The J gene is TRBJ2-3, the V gene TRBV6-4; 10 bases align to TRBD2. The J segment lost 2 bases and the V segment lost 2 bases, leaving 13 bases of the junction unmatched. This CDR3 comprises 19 residues. Germline V CDR1 and CDR2: MRHNA, SNTAGT. The CDR3 DNA sequence: TGTGCCAGCAGTGACCCCGGCCCCCTAGCGGGGGACCCCACAGATACGCAGTATTTT. Translated: CASSDPGPLAGDPTDTQYF.

The chain has TRBV7-3 and TRBJ1-2; D remains ambiguous. Germline-derived CDR1 and CDR2 are SGHTA and FQGTGA. The CDR3 runs 15 residues. Trimming took 5 bases from V and 3 from J, leaving 16 bases between them. The CDR3 reads CASSQEGFTHYGYTF. The DNA of the CDR3 is TGTGCCAGCAGCCAAGAAGGTTTTACTCACTATGGCTACACCTTC.

This chain uses TRBV5-8 with TRBJ2-3, with D perhaps TRBD1 (5 bases). CDR3 size: 13 residues. Germline V CDR1 and CDR2: SGHTS, YDEGEE. Trimming pared 4 bases from V and 9 bases from J, leaving 15 bases between. Written as DNA, the CDR3 is TGTGCCAGCAGCCCCAATACAGGTCTAACGCAGTATTTT. It is translated as CASSPNTGLTQYF.

This chain joins TRBV18 and TRBJ1-5; unclear D gene. The CDR3 covers 15 residues. Deletions cut 6 bases from V and 5 bases from J, with 17 bases between. Germline lookup yields CDR1 KGHSH and CDR2 LQKENI. The CDR3 DNA reads as TGTGCCAGCTCCTCCTCTAGTCAGAGGGATCAGCCCCAGCATTTT. Amino acids: CASSSSSQRDQPQHF.

The genes are TRBV28 and TRBJ2-1; either TRBD1 or TRBD2 may supply D (6 bases each). The length of the CDR3 is 15 residues. The germline V and J ends were trimmed by 2 bases and 6 bases, with 14 bases remaining between them. The germline CDR1 and CDR2 sequences are MDHEN and SYDVKM. This CDR3 reads CASSLIQGGGNEQFF. The CDR3 bases are TGTGCCAGCAGTTTAATACAGGGAGGTGGCAATGAGCAGTTCTTC. Combining the CDR3 with reference TRBV28 and TRBJ2-1 gives the whole variable domain DVKVTQSSRYLVKRTGEKVFLECVQDMDHENMFWYRQDPGLGLRLIYFSYDVKMKEKGDIPEGYSVSREKKERFSLILESASTNQTSMYLCASSLIQGGGNEQFFGPGTRLTVL.

The DNA for the CDR3 is TGTGCCAGCAGCCTACTTCCCACCGGGGGCTACAATGAGCAGTTCTTC. Protein: CASSLLPTGGYNEQFF. The chain uses TRBV14 and TRBJ2-1; the D gene is possibly TRBD2 (6 bases). This CDR3 is 16 amino acids long. V was clipped by 4 bases and J by 3 bases, with 16 bases between them. Germline loops: CDR1 SGHDN, CDR2 FVKESK.

This clone appeared a single time. The chain recombines TRBV5-4 with TRBJ2-5, with D possibly TRBD1 on 6 matching bases. CDR1 and CDR2 (germline): SGHNT, YYREEE (reference sequence). CDR3 length: 14 amino acids. The V gene lost 4 bases and the J gene lost 4 bases, with 14 bases spanning the gap. CDR3 in amino acids: CASSPWTEGETQYF. CDR3 sequence (DNA): TGTGCCAGCAGCCCCTGGACAGAAGGAGAGACCCAGTACTTC.

The V gene is TRBV6-5, the J gene TRBJ1-1, with D possibly TRBD1 on 5 matching bases. Germline-derived CDR1 and CDR2 are MNHEY and SVGAGI. This CDR3 region has 11 residues. V was shortened by 6 bases and J by 5 bases, with 7 bases between the two germline ends. The CDR3 sequence: CASRGGTEAFF. As DNA, the CDR3 is TGTGCCAGCAGGGGGGGGACTGAAGCTTTCTTT.

The chain links TRBV13 to TRBJ1-3; 7 nucleotides line up with TRBD1. Trimming at V came to 5 bases and at J to 0 bases, leaving 1 base not matched to a gene. Germline V CDR1 and CDR2: PRHDT, FYEKMQ (reference sequence). CDR3 length equals 14 residues. The CDR3 sequence: CASSQGDSGNTIYF. CDR3 coding DNA: TGTGCCAGCAGCCAGGGGGACTCTGGAAACACCATATATTTT.

The chain joins TRBV28 to TRBJ1-1; D is possibly TRBD1 (6 bases). Trimming shortened V by 6 bases and J by 1 base, and 15 bases separated the two germline ends. This CDR3 is 15 amino acids long. CDR1 MDHEN and CDR2 SYDVKM come from the germline V gene. The CDR3 reads CASRSGAKRNTEAFF. The CDR3 DNA reads as TGTGCCAGCAGGTCGGGGGCCAAGAGGAACACTGAAGCTTTCTTT.

This chain uses TRBV21-1 with TRBJ2-1; TRBD2, the table's D call, was not compared with the DNA. TRBV21-1 is flagged as a pseudogene. This CDR3 has 11 residues. CDR3 protein: CASRTYNEQFF. For the CDR3, the DNA is TGTGCCAGCAGGACTTACAATGAGCAGTTCTTC.

The rearrangement uses TRBV4-2 and TRBJ1-3, with TRBD1 matching over 8 bases. Germline V gives CDR1 LGHNA, CDR2 YNFKEQ. CDR3 size: 17 residues. J was trimmed by 4 bases and V by 3 bases; bases with no gene match: 11. CDR3: CASSHLGTGKSGNTIYF. The DNA of the CDR3 is TGTGCCAGCAGCCACCTAGGGACAGGCAAGTCGGGAAACACCATATATTTT.

The chain links TRBV6-4 to TRBJ2-2, with D unclear. CDR3 length: 14 amino acids. Germline CDR1 and CDR2: MRHNA and SNTAGT. Trimming shortened V by 6 bases and J by 0 bases, and 8 bases separated the two germline ends. The CDR3 loop is CASRRIANTGELFF. The CDR3 DNA reads TGTGCCAGCAGGCGTATAGCGAACACCGGGGAGCTGTTTTTT.

J is TRBJ2-7 and V is TRBV27; possible D gene TRBD2, 6 bases. Germline-derived CDR1 and CDR2 are MNHEY and SMNVEV (reference sequence). The CDR3 length is 14 residues. V dropped 5 bases and J dropped 0 bases, with 11 bases sitting between them. CDR3 nucleotides: TGTGCCAGCAGTCCGGGGGTCTTCTCCTACGAGCAGTACTTC. This gives the protein CASSPGVFSYEQYF.

The chain employs TRBV6-2 or TRBV6-3 and TRBJ1-2; D possibly corresponds to TRBD1 (5 bases). Deletions cut 6 bases from V and 2 bases from J, with 7 bases between. The V gene's germline CDR1 is MNHEY and CDR2 SVGEGT. The CDR3 extends over 12 amino acids. CDR3 in DNA: TGTGCCAGCAGCCAGGGAAACTATGGCTACACCTTC. This codes for CASSQGNYGYTF.

The J gene is TRBJ2-1, the V gene TRBV7-9, with 8 nucleotides matching TRBD2. CDR3 length: 16 residues. Unmatched junction bases numbered 11, after V lost 9 bases and J lost 1 base. Germline V lookup: CDR1 SEHNR, CDR2 FQNEAQ (reference sequence). CDR3 coding DNA: TGTGCCAGTAGCCCAAAACTAGCGGCTTCCTACAATGAGCAGTTCTTC. This codes for CASSPKLAASYNEQFF.

Turning to this clone: Other nucleotide sequences in the sample specify the same CDR3. The V call is TRBV15, the J call TRBJ1-2; TRBD1 is a possible D gene (5 bases). With 0 bases removed from V and 8 bases from J, the gap between germline ends came to 7 bases. The length of the CDR3 is 12 residues. Germline CDR1 is LNHNV and CDR2 is YYDKDF (reference sequence). The DNA for the CDR3 is TGTGCCACCAGCAGAGACAGGGAAGGCTACACCTTC. Translating it yields CATSRDREGYTF. Drawing the rest from reference TRBV15 and TRBJ1-2, the complete variable domain is DAMVIQNPRYQVTQFGKPVTLSCSQTLNHNVMYWYQQKSSQAPKLLFHYYDKDFNNEADTPDNFQSRRPNTSFCFLDIRSPGLGDTAMYLCATSRDREGYTFGSGTRLTVV.

The chain carries TRBV4-3 and TRBJ2-3; TRBD1 or TRBD2 may be the D gene (5 bases each). The germline gives CDR1 LGHNA, CDR2 YSLEER. V lost 4 bases and J 1 base, leaving 12 bases between the germline ends. The CDR3 runs to 15 residues. The CDR3 coding sequence is TGCGCCAGCAGCCTTTTGGGGGATGGCACAGATACGCAGTATTTT. As protein: CASSLLGDGTDTQYF.

J is TRBJ1-2 and V is TRBV6-6; D gene uncertain. Trimming left V 4 bases short and J 0 bases short, with 0 bases between. The CDR3 loop spans 11 amino acids. CDR1 is MNHNY and CDR2 is SVGAGI in the germline V gene (reference sequence). Here the CDR3 reads CASSSNYGYTF. The CDR3 nucleotides are TGTGCCAGCAGTTCTAACTATGGCTACACCTTC.

This rearrangement joins TRBV4-2 to TRBJ1-5, with D possibly matching TRBD1 (5 bases). The V end lost 1 base, the J end lost 5 bases, and 9 bases lay between the germline ends. CDR1 and CDR2 (germline): LGHNA, YNFKEQ. This CDR3 is built from 14 residues. In DNA, the CDR3 is TGTGCCAGCAGCCAAGGTGGGGGAGATCAGCCCCAGCATTTT. Translated: CASSQGGGDQPQHF.